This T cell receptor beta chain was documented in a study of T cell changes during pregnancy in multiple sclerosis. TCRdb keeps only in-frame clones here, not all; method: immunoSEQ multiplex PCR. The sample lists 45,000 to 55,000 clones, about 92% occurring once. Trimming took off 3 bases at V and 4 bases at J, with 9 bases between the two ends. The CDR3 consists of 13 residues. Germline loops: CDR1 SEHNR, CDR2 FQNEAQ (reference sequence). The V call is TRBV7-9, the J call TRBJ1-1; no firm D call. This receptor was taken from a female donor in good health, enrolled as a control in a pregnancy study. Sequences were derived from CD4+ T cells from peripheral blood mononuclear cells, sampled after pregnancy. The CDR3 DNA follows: TGTGCCAGCAGCTTGGCGGGCGCCACTGAAGCTTTCTTT. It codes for CASSLAGATEAFF.